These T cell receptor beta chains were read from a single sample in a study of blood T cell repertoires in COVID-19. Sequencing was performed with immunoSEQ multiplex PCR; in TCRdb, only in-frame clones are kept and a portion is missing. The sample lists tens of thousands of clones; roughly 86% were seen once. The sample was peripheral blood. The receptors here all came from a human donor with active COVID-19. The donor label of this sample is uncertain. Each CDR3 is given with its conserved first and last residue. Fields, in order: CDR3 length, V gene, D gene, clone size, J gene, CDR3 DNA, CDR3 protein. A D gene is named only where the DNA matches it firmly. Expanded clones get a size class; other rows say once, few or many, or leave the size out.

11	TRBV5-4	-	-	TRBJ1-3	TGTGCCAGCAGCTCGGGAGACACCATATATTTT	CASSSGDTIYF
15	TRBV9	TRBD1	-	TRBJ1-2	TGTGCCAGCAGCCCGACCGGCAGGGGGCCTTATGGCTACACCTTC	CASSPTGRGPYGYTF
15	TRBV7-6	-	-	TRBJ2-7	TGTGCCAGCAGCCCAGAGGCGGGCAGAGCCTACGAGCAGTACTTC	CASSPEAGRAYEQYF
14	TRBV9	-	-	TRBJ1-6	TGTGCCAGCAGCGTAGCTACTGAGAACGCACCCCTCCACTTT	CASSVATENAPLHF
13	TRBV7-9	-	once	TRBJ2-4	TGTGCCAGCAGCTTAGGGCTGGAAAACATTCAGTACTTC	CASSLGLENIQYF
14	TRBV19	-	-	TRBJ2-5	TGTGCCAGTAGCGGGGGAGGCCAGCAAGAGACCCAGTACTTC	CASSGGGQQETQYF
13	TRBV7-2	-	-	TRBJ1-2	TGTGCCAGCAGCTTAATAGTTGACTATGGCTACACCTTC	CASSLIVDYGYTF
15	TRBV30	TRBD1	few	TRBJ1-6	TGTGCCTGGAGTGTCCCGGGACAGGGTTCCTCACCCCTCCACTTT	CAWSVPGQGSSPLHF
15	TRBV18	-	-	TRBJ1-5	TGTGCCAGCTCGGCGGCGAAGAACCAGAATCAGCCCCAGCATTTT	CASSAAKNQNQPQHF
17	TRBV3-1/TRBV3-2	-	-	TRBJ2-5	TGTGCCAGCAGCCAATCGGAGCGGGCAGCAGGGTGGGAGACCCAGTACTTC	CASSQSERAAGWETQYF
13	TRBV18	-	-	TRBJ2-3	TGTGCCAGCTCACCACCGGGAGAGGATACGCAGTATTTT	CASSPPGEDTQYF
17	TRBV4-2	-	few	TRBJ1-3	TGTGCCAGCAGCCAAGACCTCCGGAGCAGCGCTGGAAACACCATATATTTT	CASSQDLRSSAGNTIYF
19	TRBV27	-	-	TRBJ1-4	TGTGCCAGCAGTCATACAGGGATCCGCTCCCGGGCAACTAATGAAAAACTGTTTTTT	CASSHTGIRSRATNEKLFF
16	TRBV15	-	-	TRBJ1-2	TGTGCCACCAGCAGGGCTAGTGAGCTGCTCGATTATGGCTACACCTTC	CATSRASELLDYGYTF
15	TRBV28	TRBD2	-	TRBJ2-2	TGTGCCAGCCGCCTGGGACTAGCGGAAATCGGGGAGCTGTTTTTT	CASRLGLAEIGELFF
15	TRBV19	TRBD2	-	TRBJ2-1	TGTGCCAGTAGTATCGGACTAGCGGGGCCTGAAGAGCAGTTCTTC	CASSIGLAGPEEQFF
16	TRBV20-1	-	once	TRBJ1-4	TGCAGTGCTAGTGATTGGGTGGCGGGCTCTAATGAAAAACTGTTTTTT	CSASDWVAGSNEKLFF
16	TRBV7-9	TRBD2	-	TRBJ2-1	TGTGCCAGCAGCTTATTGCCTAGCGGGGACCCAAATGAGCAGTTCTTC	CASSLLPSGDPNEQFF
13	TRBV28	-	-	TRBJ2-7	TGTGCCAGCTCCCTCGGCGGGACGGACGAGCAGTACTTC	CASSLGGTDEQYF
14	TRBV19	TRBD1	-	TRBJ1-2	TGTGCCAGCGCGAATGACAGGGCCGAATATGGCTACACCTTC	CASANDRAEYGYTF
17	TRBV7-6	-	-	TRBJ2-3	TGTGCCAGCAGCTTAAGTGGCCGGGGGTGGGACACAGATACGCAGTATTTT	CASSLSGRGWDTDTQYF
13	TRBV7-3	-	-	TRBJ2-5	TGTGCCAGCAGCGTGTCGTACCAAGAGACCCAGTACTTC	CASSVSYQETQYF